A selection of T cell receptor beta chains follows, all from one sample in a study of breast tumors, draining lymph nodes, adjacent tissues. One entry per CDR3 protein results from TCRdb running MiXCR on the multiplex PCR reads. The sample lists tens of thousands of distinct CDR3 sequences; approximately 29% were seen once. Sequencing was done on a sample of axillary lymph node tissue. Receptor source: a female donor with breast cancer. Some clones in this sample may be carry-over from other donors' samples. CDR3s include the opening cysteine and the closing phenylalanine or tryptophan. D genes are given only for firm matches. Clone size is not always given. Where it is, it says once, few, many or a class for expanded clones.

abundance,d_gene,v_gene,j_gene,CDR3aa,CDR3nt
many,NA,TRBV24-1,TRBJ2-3,CATSVGSGSTDTQYF,TGTGCCACCAGTGTAGGATCGGGAAGCACAGATACGCAGTATTTT
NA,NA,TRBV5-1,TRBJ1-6,CASSLGAMFGASYNSPLHF,TGCGCCAGCAGCTTAGGGGCGATGTTCGGAGCCTCCTATAATTCACCCCTCCACTTT
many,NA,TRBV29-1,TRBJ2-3,CSLEGSPDTQYF,TGCAGCCTAGAGGGCTCTCCAGATACGCAGTATTTT
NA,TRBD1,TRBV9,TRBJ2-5,CASSVSGTEGTQYF,TGTGCCAGCAGCGTCTCCGGGACAGAGGGGACCCAGTACTTC
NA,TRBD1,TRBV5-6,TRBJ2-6,CASSSYRDRFSGANVLTF,TGTGCCAGCAGCTCGTACAGGGACAGGTTCTCTGGGGCCAACGTCCTGACTTTC
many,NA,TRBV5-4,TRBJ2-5,CASSLQDGETQYF,TGTGCCAGCAGCTTGCAGGACGGAGAGACCCAGTACTTC
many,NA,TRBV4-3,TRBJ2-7,CASGRGEQYF,TGCGCCAGCGGACGAGGCGAGCAGTACTTC
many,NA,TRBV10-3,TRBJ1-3,CASGRGNTIYF,TGTGCCTCCGGACGGGGAAACACCATATATTTT
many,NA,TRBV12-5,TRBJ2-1,CASGSAGSGEQFF,TGTGCTAGTGGTTCGGCGGGGTCGGGTGAGCAGTTCTTC
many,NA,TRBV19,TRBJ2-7,CASAPGLAGRQYF,TGTGCCAGTGCCCCGGGGCTAGCAGGAAGGCAGTACTTC
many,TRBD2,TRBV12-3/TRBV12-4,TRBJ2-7,CASSFRLAGGMSSYEQYF,TGTGCCAGCAGTTTCCGGCTAGCGGGAGGGATGAGCTCCTACGAGCAGTACTTC
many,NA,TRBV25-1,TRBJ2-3,CASISGTDTQYF,TGTGCCAGCATAAGCGGCACAGATACGCAGTATTTT
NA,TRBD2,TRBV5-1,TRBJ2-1,CASSLLGSGAYPEQFF,TGCGCCAGCAGCTTGCTGGGTAGCGGGGCCTACCCTGAGCAGTTCTTC
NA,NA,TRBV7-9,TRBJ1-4,CAGSLGRGPGSRGDEKLVF,TGTGCCGGCAGCTTGGGCCGGGGGCCTGGGTCGAGAGGTGATGAAAAACTGGTTTTT
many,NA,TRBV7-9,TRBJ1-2,CASSLASGTPGSIYTF,TGTGCCAGCAGCTTAGCGTCCGGGACCCCAGGCAGTATCTACACCTTC
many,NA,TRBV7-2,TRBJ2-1,CAISSSYNEQFF,TGTGCCATCTCGAGCTCCTACAATGAGCAGTTCTTC
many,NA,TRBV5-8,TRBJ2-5,CASSSETRGLGTQYF,TGTGCCAGCAGCTCCGAGACGCGGGGGCTGGGGACCCAGTACTTC
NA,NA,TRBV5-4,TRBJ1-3,CASSFRSPGNTIYF,TGTGCCAGCAGCTTCCGTTCCCCTGGAAACACCATATATTTT
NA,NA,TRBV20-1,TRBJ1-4,CSARDPDEDEKLFF,TGCAGTGCTAGAGACCCCGACGAGGATGAAAAACTGTTTTTT
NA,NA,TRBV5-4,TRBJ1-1,CASSLPGNTEAFF,TGTGCCAGCAGCTTGCCAGGGAACACTGAAGCTTTCTTT
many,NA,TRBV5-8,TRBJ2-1,CASSLIVSWYNEQFF,TGTGCCAGCAGCTTAATCGTCTCATGGTACAATGAGCAGTTCTTC
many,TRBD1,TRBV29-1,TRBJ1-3,CSVGDSGGNTIYF,TGCAGCGTTGGGGACAGCGGTGGAAACACCATATATTTT
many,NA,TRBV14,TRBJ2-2,CASSLLLTTGELFF,TGTGCCAGCAGCCTCCTCCTTACCACCGGGGAGCTGTTTTTT
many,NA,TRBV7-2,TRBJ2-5,CASSLRSRETQYF,TGTGCCAGCAGCCTTCGGTCTAGAGAGACCCAGTACTTC
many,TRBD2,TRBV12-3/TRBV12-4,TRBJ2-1,CASRLERENNEQFF,TGTGCCAGCAGATTAGAGCGGGAAAACAATGAGCAGTTCTTC
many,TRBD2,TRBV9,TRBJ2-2,CASSPAGNTGELFF,TGTGCCAGCAGCCCAGCGGGAAACACCGGGGAGCTGTTTTTT
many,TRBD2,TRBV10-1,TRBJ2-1,CASSTSGRKHNEQFF,TGCGCCAGCAGCACTAGCGGGAGGAAGCACAATGAGCAGTTCTTC
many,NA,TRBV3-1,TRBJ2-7,CASSSQGRLVVHEQYF,TGTGCCAGCAGCTCTCAGGGTCGGCTAGTCGTCCACGAGCAGTACTTC
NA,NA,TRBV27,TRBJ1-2,CVSSLERGFGYTF,TGTGTCAGCAGTTTAGAAAGGGGTTTCGGCTATACCTTC
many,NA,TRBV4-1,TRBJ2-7,CASSQGETGRPGAGSLYEQYF,TGCGCCAGCAGCCAAGGTGAGACAGGGCGGCCGGGGGCGGGATCGCTCTACGAGCAGTACTTC
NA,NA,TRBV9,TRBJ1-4,CASGVGDFNEKLYF,TGTGCCAGCGGCGTAGGGGACTTCAATGAAAAACTGTATTTT
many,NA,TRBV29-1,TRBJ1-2,CSVDGVDGYTF,TGCAGCGTTGACGGGGTGGACGGCTACACCTTC
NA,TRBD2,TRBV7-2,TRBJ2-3,CASSKPGLAGGTQYF,TGTGCCAGCAGCAAACCGGGACTAGCGGGCGGTACGCAGTATTTT
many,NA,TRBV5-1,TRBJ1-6,CASSYGTNNSPLHF,TGCGCCAGCAGCTACGGGACTAATAATTCACCCCTCCACTTT
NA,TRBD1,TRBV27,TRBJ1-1,CASSFLGTGTEAFF,TGTGCCAGCAGTTTCTTGGGGACAGGGACTGAAGCTTTCTTT
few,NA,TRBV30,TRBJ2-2,CAWSVGQGNTGELFF,TGTGCCTGGAGTGTAGGCCAGGGGAACACCGGGGAGCTGTTTTTT
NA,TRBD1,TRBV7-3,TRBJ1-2,CASSLDGQGNGYTF,TGTGCCAGCAGCTTAGACGGACAGGGCAATGGCTACACCTTC
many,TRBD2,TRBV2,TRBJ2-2,CASKPGLALTGELFF,TGTGCCAGCAAACCGGGACTAGCGTTAACCGGGGAGCTGTTTTTT
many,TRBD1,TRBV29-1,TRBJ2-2,CSGQGVGNTGELFF,TGCAGCGGACAGGGAGTGGGGAACACCGGGGAGCTGTTTTTT
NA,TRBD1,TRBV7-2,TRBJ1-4,CASSSIGGDEKLFF,TGTGCCAGCAGCTCGATAGGGGGCGATGAAAAACTGTTTTTT